This T cell receptor beta chain was recovered during a study of T cell repertoires in cytomegalovirus infection. This clonotype was recorded a few times. With V trimmed by 8 bases and J by 0 bases, 7 bases remained unmatched. The germline V gene encodes CDR1 MDHEN and CDR2 SYDVKM. The CDR3 is 14 amino acids. MiXCR, run by TCRdb on the reads, gives a single entry per CDR3 protein. The sample holds fewer than 300,000 distinct CDR3 sequences, roughly a quarter seen once. The chain carries TRBV28 and TRBJ2-7; 7 positions agree with TRBD2. Sequencing was performed on PBMCs. The source of this sequence is a human donor in good health (CMV status not recorded). Some clones in this sample may be carry-over from other donors' samples. CDR3 in amino acids: CASSSLADSYEQYF. The CDR3 DNA sequence: TGTGCCAGCTCCTCGCTAGCGGACTCCTACGAGCAGTACTTC.